This T cell receptor beta chain comes out of a study of shared clonotypes between healthy human individuals. The V gene's germline CDR1 is SGHNT and CDR2 YYREEE (reference sequence). This CDR3 spans 15 amino acids. The trim removed 4 bases at V and 1 base at J, leaving 6 bases unmatched. Findings and caveats of the study: Generation probability values for non-shared clonotypes were lower than those for clonotypes shared by all four donors.

As concerns this clone: What it binds is not known.

Method: immunoSEQ multiplex PCR; TCRdb's copy keeps in-frame clones and lacks some. The table shows under 2,500,000 clones, with 95% occurring only once. Sequencing was performed on naive CD4+ T cells sorted from blood. The subset here: CD45RA+ positively selected. The chain joins TRBV5-4 to TRBJ2-5; 8 bases line up with TRBD2. The clonotype was recovered from a man younger than 35 in good health. The CDR3: CASSREGRGQETQYF. The DNA of the CDR3 is TGTGCCAGCAGCCGGGAGGGGAGAGGCCAAGAGACCCAGTACTTC. Filled out from reference TRBV5-4 and TRBJ2-5, the complete variable domain reads ETGVTQSPTHLIKTRGQQVTLRCSSQSGHNTVSWYQQALGQGPQFIFQYYREEENGRGNFPPRFSGLQFPNYSSELNVNALELDDSALYLCASSREGRGQETQYFGPGTRLLVL.